This TCR beta chain was recovered during a study of shared clonotypes between healthy human individuals. Assay used: immunoSEQ multiplex PCR; TCRdb lists only in-frame clones, some missing. The table shows just under 350,000 clones, with around 79% occurring only once. The origin of this receptor is a man younger than 40 in good health. Sequences were obtained from memory CD4+ T cells sorted from blood. Subset described: CD45RA-negative fraction.

CDR3: CASSSQGQETQYF. CDR3 sequence (DNA): TGTGCCAGCTCATCTCAGGGCCAAGAGACCCAGTACTTC. The gene calls are TRBV18 and TRBJ2-5; D perhaps matches TRBD1 (5 bases). V lost 5 bases, J lost 1 base, and 8 bases lay in between. CDR1 and CDR2 (germline): KGHSH, LQKENI. The CDR3 runs 13 residues.